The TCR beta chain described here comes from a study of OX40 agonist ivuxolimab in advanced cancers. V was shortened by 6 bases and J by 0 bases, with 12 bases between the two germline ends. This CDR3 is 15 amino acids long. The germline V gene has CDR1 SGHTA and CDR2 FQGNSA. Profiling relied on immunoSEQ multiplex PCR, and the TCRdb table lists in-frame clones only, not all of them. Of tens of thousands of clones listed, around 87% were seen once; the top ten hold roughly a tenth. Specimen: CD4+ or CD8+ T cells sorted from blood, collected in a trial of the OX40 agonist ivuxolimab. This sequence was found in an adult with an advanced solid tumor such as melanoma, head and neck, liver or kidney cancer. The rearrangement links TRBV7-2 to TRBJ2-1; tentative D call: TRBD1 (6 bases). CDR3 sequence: CASSLQGPSYNEQFF. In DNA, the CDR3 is TGTGCCAGCAGTTTACAGGGCCCCTCCTACAATGAGCAGTTCTTC.